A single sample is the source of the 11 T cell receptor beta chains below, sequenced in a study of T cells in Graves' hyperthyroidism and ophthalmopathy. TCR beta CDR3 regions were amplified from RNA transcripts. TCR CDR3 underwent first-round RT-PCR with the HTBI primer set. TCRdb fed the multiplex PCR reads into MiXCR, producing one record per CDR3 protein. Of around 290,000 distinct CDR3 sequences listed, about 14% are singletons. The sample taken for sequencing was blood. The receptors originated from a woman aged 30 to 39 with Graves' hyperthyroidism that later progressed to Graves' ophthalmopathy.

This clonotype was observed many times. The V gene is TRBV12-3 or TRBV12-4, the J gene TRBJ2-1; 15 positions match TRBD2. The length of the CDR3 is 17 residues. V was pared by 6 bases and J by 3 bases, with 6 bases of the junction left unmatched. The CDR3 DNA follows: TGTGCCAGCAGCTCAGGACTAGCGGGAGGGGGCTACAATGAGCAGTTCTTC. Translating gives CASSSGLAGGGYNEQFF.

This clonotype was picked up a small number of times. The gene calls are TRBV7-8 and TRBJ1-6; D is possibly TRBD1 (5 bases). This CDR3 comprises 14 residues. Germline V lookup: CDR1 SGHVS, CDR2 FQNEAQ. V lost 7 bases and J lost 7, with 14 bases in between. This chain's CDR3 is CASTSQALNSPLHF. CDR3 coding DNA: TGTGCCAGCACATCACAGGCCCTGAATTCACCCCTCCACTTT. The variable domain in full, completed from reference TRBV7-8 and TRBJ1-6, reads GAGVSQSPRYKVAKRGQDVALRCDPISGHVSLFWYQQALGQGPEFLTYFQNEAQLDKSGLPSDRFFAERPEGSVSTLKIQRTQQEDSAVYLCASTSQALNSPLHFGNGTRLTVT.

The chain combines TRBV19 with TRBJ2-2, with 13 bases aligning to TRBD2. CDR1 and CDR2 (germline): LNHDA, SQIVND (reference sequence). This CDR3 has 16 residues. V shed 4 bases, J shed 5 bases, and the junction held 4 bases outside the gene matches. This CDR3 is CASSTTSGRVTGELFF. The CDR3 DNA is TGTGCCAGTAGTACAACTAGCGGGAGGGTGACCGGGGAGCTGTTTTTT. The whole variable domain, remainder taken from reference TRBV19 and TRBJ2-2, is DGGITQSPKYLFRKEGQNVTLSCEQNLNHDAMYWYRQDPGQGLRLIYYSQIVNDFQKGDIAEGYSVSREKKESFPLTVTSAQKNPTAFYLCASSTTSGRVTGELFFGEGSRLTVL.

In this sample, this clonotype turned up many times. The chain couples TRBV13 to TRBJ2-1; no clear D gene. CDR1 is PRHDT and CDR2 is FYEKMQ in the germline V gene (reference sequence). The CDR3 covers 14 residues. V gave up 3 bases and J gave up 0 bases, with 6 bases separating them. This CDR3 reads CASSFPSSYNEQFF. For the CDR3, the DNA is TGTGCCAGCAGCTTTCCGAGCTCCTACAATGAGCAGTTCTTC.

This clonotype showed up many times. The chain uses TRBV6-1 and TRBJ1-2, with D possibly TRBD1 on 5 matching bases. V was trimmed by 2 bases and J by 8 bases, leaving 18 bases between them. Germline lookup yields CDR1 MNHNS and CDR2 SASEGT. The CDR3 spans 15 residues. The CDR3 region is CASSELAGPLPGYTF. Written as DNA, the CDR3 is TGTGCCAGCAGTGAACTAGCAGGGCCCTTGCCGGGCTACACCTTC.

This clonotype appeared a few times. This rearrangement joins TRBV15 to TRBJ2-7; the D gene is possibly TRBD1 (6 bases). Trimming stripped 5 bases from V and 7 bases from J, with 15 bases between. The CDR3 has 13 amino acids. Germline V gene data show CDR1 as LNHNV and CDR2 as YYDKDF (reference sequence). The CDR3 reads CATSAGGSREQYF. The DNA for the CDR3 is TGTGCCACCAGCGCTGGGGGCTCCAGGGAGCAGTACTTC.

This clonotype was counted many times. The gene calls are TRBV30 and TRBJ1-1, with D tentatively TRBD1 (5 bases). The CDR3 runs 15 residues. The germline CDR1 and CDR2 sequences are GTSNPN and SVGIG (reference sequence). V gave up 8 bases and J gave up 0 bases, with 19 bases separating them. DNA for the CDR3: TGTGCCCGGGGAGGCGGCTGGGGCATGAACACTGAAGCTTTCTTT. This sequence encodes CARGGGWGMNTEAFF. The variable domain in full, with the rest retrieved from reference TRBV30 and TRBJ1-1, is SQTIHQWPATLVQPVGSPLSLECTVEGTSNPNLYWYRQAAGRGLQLLFYSVGIGQISSEVPQNLSASRPQDRQFILSSKKLLLSDSGFYLCARGGGWGMNTEAFFGQGTRLTVV.

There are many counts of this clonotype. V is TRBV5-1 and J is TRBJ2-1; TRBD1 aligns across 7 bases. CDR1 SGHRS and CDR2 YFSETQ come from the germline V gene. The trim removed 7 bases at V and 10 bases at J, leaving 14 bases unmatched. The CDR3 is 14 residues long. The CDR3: CASREGAGGAEQFF. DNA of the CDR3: TGCGCCAGCCGTGAGGGGGCAGGGGGTGCCGAGCAGTTCTTC.

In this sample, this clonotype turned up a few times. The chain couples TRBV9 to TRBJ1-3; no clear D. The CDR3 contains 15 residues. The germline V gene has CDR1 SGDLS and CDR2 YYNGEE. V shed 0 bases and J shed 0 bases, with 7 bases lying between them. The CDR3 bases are TGTGCCAGCAGCGTAGAGGGTAACTCTGGAAACACCATATATTTT. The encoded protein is CASSVEGNSGNTIYF.

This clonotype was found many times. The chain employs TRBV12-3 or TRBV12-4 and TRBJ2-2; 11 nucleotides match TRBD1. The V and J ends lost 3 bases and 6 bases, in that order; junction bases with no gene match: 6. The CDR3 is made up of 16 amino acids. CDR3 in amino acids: CASSFSDRGRSGELFF. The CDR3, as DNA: TGTGCCAGCAGTTTTTCGGACAGGGGGCGATCCGGGGAGCTGTTTTTT.

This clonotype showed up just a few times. The CDR3 reads CASSPGQGVGGYTF. The CDR3 bases are TGTGCCAGCAGTCCGGGACAGGGGGTAGGTGGCTACACCTTC. This chain connects TRBV6-1 to TRBJ1-2, with TRBD1 matching 11 bases. From germline, CDR1 is MNHNS and CDR2 SASEGT. The length of the CDR3 is 14 residues. V was clipped by 5 bases and J by 7 bases; unmatched bases: 6.